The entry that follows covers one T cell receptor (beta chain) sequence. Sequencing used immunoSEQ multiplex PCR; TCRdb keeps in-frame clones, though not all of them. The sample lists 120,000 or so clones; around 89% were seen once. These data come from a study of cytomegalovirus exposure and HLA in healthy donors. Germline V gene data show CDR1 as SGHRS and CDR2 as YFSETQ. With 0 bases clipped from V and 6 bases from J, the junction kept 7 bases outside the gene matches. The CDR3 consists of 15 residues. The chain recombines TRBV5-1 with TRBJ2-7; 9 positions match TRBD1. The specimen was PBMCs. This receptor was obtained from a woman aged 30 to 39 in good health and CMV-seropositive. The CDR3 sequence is CASSLGQGVISEQYF. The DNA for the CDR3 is TGCGCCAGCAGCTTGGGACAGGGGGTAATCAGCGAGCAGTACTTC.